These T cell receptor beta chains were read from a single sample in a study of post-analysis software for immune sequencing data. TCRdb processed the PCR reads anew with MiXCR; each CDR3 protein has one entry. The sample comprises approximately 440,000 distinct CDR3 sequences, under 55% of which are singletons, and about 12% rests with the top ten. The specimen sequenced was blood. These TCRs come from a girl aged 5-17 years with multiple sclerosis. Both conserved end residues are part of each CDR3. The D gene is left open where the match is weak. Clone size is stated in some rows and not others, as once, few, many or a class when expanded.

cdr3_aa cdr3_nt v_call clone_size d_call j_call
CASSQYRDTSGNTIYF TGTGCCAGCAGCCAGTACCGGGACACCTCTGGAAACACCATATATTTT TRBV14 NA NA TRBJ1-3
CATSRDYPGQGDYEQYF TGTGCCACCAGCAGAGATTATCCGGGACAGGGTGACTACGAGCAGTACTTC TRBV15 few TRBD1 TRBJ2-7
CASSPPGQEIPYEQYF TGTGCCAGCAGTCCGCCCGGACAGGAGATCCCCTACGAGCAGTACTTC TRBV12-3/TRBV12-4 NA TRBD1 TRBJ2-7
CASRQIGDGLYEQYF TGTGCCAGCAGACAGATTGGGGACGGACTCTACGAGCAGTACTTC TRBV28 few NA TRBJ2-7
CVSSSGYSTDTQYF TGCGTCAGCAGCTCTGGATATAGCACAGATACGCAGTATTTT TRBV5-1 NA NA TRBJ2-3
CASSLGGSAGTYEQYF TGTGCCAGCAGCTTGGGGGGGTCCGCCGGCACCTACGAGCAGTACTTC TRBV13 NA TRBD2 TRBJ2-7
CASSSGREPYEQYF TGTGCCAGCAGCTCCGGTAGGGAACCCTACGAGCAGTACTTC TRBV5-4 NA NA TRBJ2-7
CSASASRPYEQYF TGCAGTGCTAGTGCCAGTAGGCCCTACGAGCAGTACTTC TRBV20-1 few NA TRBJ2-7
CASSKEGRRYEQYF TGTGCCAGCAGCAAGGAAGGGCGACGGTACGAGCAGTACTTC TRBV21-1 NA NA TRBJ2-7
CASSLTGTNYEQYF TGTGCCAGCAGTTTAACCGGGACCAACTACGAGCAGTACTTC TRBV28 NA NA TRBJ2-7
CSVERGGLAATEQFF TGCAGCGTTGAAAGGGGGGGGCTAGCGGCGACCGAGCAGTTCTTC TRBV29-1 NA NA TRBJ2-1
CAISEGREVGADTQYF TGTGCCATCAGTGAAGGGCGGGAGGTCGGAGCAGATACGCAGTATTTT TRBV10-3 NA TRBD2 TRBJ2-3
CASSKGGGCIKETQYF TGTGCCAGCAGCAAAGGGGGGGGATGTATAAAAGAGACCCAGTACTTC TRBV21-1 once NA TRBJ2-5
CAWSSSGTPLGQFF TGTGCCTGGAGTTCGAGCGGGACCCCCTTAGGGCAGTTCTTC TRBV30 NA TRBD2 TRBJ2-1
CSARESGRAYNEQFF TGCAGTGCTAGAGAGAGCGGGAGGGCCTACAATGAGCAGTTCTTC TRBV20-1 NA TRBD2 TRBJ2-1
CASSFVLREQYF TGTGCCAGCAGCTTTGTCCTCCGCGAGCAGTACTTC TRBV11-2 few NA TRBJ2-7
CASSLGVMTEAFF TGTGCCAGCAGCTTAGGAGTTATGACTGAAGCTTTCTTT TRBV7-6 NA NA TRBJ1-1
CASSPPREREYWVEQYF TGTGCCAGCAGCCCACCTAGGGAGCGGGAGTATTGGGTCGAGCAGTACTTC TRBV5-5 NA TRBD2 TRBJ2-7
CASSLKGTHEQYF TGTGCCAGCAGTTTAAAGGGTACCCACGAGCAGTACTTC TRBV12-3/TRBV12-4 few NA TRBJ2-7
CASSEPPGGTQYF TGTGCCAGCAGTGAACCCCCAGGGGGTACGCAGTATTTT TRBV9 NA TRBD1 TRBJ2-3
CSVSEQGPHEQYF TGCAGCGTGTCAGAACAGGGTCCGCACGAGCAGTACTTC TRBV29-1 NA NA TRBJ2-7
CSVESLQSTDTQYF TGCAGCGTTGAAAGCCTCCAGAGCACAGATACGCAGTATTTT TRBV29-1 few NA TRBJ2-3
CARSGLAGYNEQFF TGTGCCCGATCGGGACTAGCGGGCTACAATGAGCAGTTCTTC TRBV30 NA TRBD2 TRBJ2-1
CASSPNPIRDSIPYEQYF TGTGCCAGCAGCCCGAACCCGATACGGGACAGTATACCCTACGAGCAGTACTTC TRBV5-5 NA TRBD1 TRBJ2-7
CASGFARVPTDTQYF TGTGCCAGCGGATTCGCCAGAGTCCCCACAGATACGCAGTATTTT TRBV6-1 NA NA TRBJ2-3
CASVGFRDGNEQFF TGTGCCAGCGTCGGTTTCAGGGACGGCAATGAGCAGTTCTTC TRBV27 NA NA TRBJ2-1
CVTRYGTTYQETQYF TGTGTCACTCGATACGGAACTACGTACCAAGAGACCCAGTACTTC TRBV2 NA NA TRBJ2-5
CASSQEWGSADTQYF TGCGCCAGCAGCCAAGAATGGGGGAGCGCAGATACGCAGTATTTT TRBV4-1 NA NA TRBJ2-3
CAISEKGLAGGYEQYF TGTGCCATCAGTGAGAAGGGACTAGCGGGAGGCTACGAGCAGTACTTC TRBV10-3 NA TRBD2 TRBJ2-7
CAISAAGSGTEAFF TGTGCCATCAGTGCAGCCGGGTCGGGGACTGAAGCTTTCTTT TRBV10-3 few NA TRBJ1-1
CASSFGATGELFF TGTGCCAGCAGTTTTGGGGCCACCGGGGAGCTGTTTTTT TRBV12-3/TRBV12-4 NA NA TRBJ2-2
CASSLAGQGYGYTF TGTGCCAGCAGTTTGGCAGGGCAAGGCTATGGCTACACCTTC TRBV27 NA NA TRBJ1-2